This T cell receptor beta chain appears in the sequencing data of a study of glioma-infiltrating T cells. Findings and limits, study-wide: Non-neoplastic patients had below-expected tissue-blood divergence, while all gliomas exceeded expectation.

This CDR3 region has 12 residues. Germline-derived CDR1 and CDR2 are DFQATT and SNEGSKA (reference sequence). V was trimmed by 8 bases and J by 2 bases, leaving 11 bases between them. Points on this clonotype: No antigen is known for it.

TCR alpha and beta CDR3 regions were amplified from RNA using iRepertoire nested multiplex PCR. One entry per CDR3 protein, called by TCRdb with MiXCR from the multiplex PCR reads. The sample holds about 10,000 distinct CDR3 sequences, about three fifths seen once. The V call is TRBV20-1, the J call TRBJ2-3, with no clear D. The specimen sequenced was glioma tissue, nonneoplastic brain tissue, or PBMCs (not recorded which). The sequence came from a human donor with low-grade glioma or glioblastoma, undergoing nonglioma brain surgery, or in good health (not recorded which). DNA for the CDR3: TGCAGTTCCCCCCTCGTCACAGATACGCAGTATTTT. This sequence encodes CSSPLVTDTQYF.